This T cell receptor (beta chain) was identified in a study of cytomegalovirus exposure and HLA in healthy donors. Background on the study: The 90 to 150 validation repertoires matched the approximately 700 first-cohort repertoires in platform, a later analysis reported. The study, taken as a whole, reports: According to reports, the classifier identified cytomegalovirus status with high specificity and sensitivity. The study put some 150 TCR beta chains on its list as cytomegalovirus-associated.

Note on this clone: Its antigen is undetermined.

Produced via immunoSEQ multiplex PCR; TCRdb's table is partial and in-frame only. The repertoire consists of some 170,000 clones, with around nine tenths occurring once and the leading ten covering 4% to 4.5%. While the first cohort had some 700 subjects, the donors belonged to the separate validation cohort of over a hundred subjects. The germline V gene encodes CDR1 SGHAT and CDR2 FQNNGV. V was cut by 0 bases and J by 0 bases, with 12 bases left in between. The CDR3 spans 16 residues. This chain connects TRBV11-2 to TRBJ2-7; D might be TRBD2 (6 bases). The clonotype originates from a man younger than 30 in good health and CMV-seropositive. Sequenced sample: PBMCs. CDR3 in DNA: TGTGCCAGCAGCTTAGATCCCGGCGGGGTCTCCTACGAGCAGTACTTC. Translated: CASSLDPGGVSYEQYF.